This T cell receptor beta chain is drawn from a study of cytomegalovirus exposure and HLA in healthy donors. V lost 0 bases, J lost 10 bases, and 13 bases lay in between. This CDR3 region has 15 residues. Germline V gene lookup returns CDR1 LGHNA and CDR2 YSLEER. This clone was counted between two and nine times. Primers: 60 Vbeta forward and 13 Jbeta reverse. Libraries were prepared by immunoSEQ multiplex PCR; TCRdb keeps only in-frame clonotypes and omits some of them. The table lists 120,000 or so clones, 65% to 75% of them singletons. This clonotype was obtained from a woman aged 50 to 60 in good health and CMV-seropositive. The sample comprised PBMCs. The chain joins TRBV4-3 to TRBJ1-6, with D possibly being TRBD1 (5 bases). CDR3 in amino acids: CASSQDRVGYSPLHF. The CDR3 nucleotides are TGCGCCAGCAGCCAAGACAGGGTAGGATACTCACCCCTCCACTTT.